This entry lists 15 T cell receptor beta chains sequenced from one sample in a study of T cell responses to AZD1222 COVID-19 vaccine. Produced via immunoSEQ multiplex PCR; TCRdb's table is partial and in-frame only. There are some 100,000 clones in the sample; 88% occur only once, and 1.8% lies in the top ten. The specimen was peripheral blood, collected on day 0 of AZD1222 vaccination. The receptor set was obtained from an adult in good health.

In its sample, this clone was seen once. The chain uses TRBV29-1 and TRBJ1-1; perhaps TRBD1 as D (5 bases). The CDR3 covers 12 residues. The V end lost 6 bases, the J end lost 1 base, and 9 bases lay between the germline ends. Germline CDR1 is SQVTM and CDR2 is ANQGSEA. The CDR3 sequence is CSVRVPNTEAFF. The CDR3 region has the DNA TGCAGCGTCAGGGTTCCGAACACTGAAGCTTTCTTT. The entire variable domain, with the rest obtained from reference TRBV29-1 and TRBJ1-1, is as follows: SAVISQKPSRDICQRGTSLTIQCQVDSQVTMMFWYRQQPGQSLTLIATANQGSEATYESGFVIDKFPISRPNLTFSTLTVSNMSPEDSSIYLCSVRVPNTEAFFGQGTRLTVV.

The chain uses TRBV6-6 and TRBJ2-5; 10 bases are a match to TRBD2. The ends lost 6 bases at V and 0 bases at J; junction bases unmatched: 7. Germline V gives CDR1 MNHNY, CDR2 SVGAGI (reference sequence). The CDR3 is 16 amino acids. This CDR3 is CASSKLAGSYQETQYF. CDR3 DNA: TGTGCCAGCAGCAAACTAGCGGGAAGCTACCAAGAGACCCAGTACTTC.

The chain employs TRBV24-1 and TRBJ1-5, with D unclear. The CDR3 totals 17 residues. Deletions cut 2 bases from V and 0 bases from J, with 13 bases between. Germline loops: CDR1 KGHDR, CDR2 SFDVKD. The chain's CDR3 is CATSDCRTQDSNQPQHF. For the CDR3, the DNA is TGTGCCACCAGTGATTGCAGGACGCAGGATAGCAATCAGCCCCAGCATTTT.

This chain connects TRBV4-2 to TRBJ2-2; D unclear. V lost 3 bases and J lost 4, with 15 bases in between. This CDR3 has 16 amino acids. Germline CDR1 is LGHNA and CDR2 is YNFKEQ. The CDR3 is CASSHSDSSGTGELFF. Here the CDR3 DNA reads TGTGCCAGCAGCCACAGTGATTCCTCGGGCACCGGGGAGCTGTTTTTT.

The genes are TRBV10-3 and TRBJ2-2, with D possibly TRBD1 on 5 matching bases. From germline, CDR1 is ENHRY and CDR2 SYGVKD. The CDR3 consists of 16 residues. V was clipped by 3 bases and J by 5 bases, with 16 bases between them. CDR3: CAISDLAGLSTGELFF. CDR3 in DNA: TGTGCCATCAGTGATCTCGCAGGGTTGAGTACCGGGGAGCTGTTTTTT.

The CDR3 DNA sequence: TGTGCCAGCAGTATGTCCCGGAACACCGGGGAGCTGTTTTTT. This gives the protein CASSMSRNTGELFF. This rearrangement joins TRBV6-4 to TRBJ2-2; D is unclear. Germline V gene data show CDR1 as MRHNA and CDR2 as SNTAGT. The CDR3 consists of 14 residues. V dropped 5 bases and J dropped 1 base, with 8 bases sitting between them.

The chain carries TRBV6-2 or TRBV6-3 and TRBJ1-1; maybe TRBD1 (5 bases). Germline CDR1 MNHEY, CDR2 SVGEGT. The CDR3 has 13 residues. Deletions cut 4 bases from V and 1 base from J, with 7 bases between. The CDR3 bases are TGTGCCAGCAGTTTCAGGGAGAACACTGAAGCTTTCTTT. Its protein product is CASSFRENTEAFF.

The rearrangement joins TRBV6-2 or TRBV6-3 to TRBJ2-5; possible D gene TRBD1, 6 bases. The V and J ends lost 2 bases and 4 bases respectively, with 14 bases between them. The CDR3 spans 15 residues. Germline CDR1 reads MNHEY; CDR2 reads SVGEGT. The DNA of the CDR3 is TGTGCCAGCAGTTACCGTAAAGGACAGACAGAGACCCAGTACTTC. Translated: CASSYRKGQTETQYF.

This clone was seen just once. The chain couples TRBV7-9 to TRBJ2-7; TRBD1 agrees at 8 bases. This CDR3 region has 14 residues. The germline V gene encodes CDR1 SEHNR and CDR2 FQNEAQ (reference sequence). Unmatched junction bases numbered 10, after V lost 5 bases and J lost 7 bases. The CDR3 sequence: CASSQATGAGEQYF. The CDR3 DNA sequence: TGTGCCAGCAGCCAGGCGACAGGGGCAGGGGAGCAGTACTTC.

The rearrangement links TRBV7-9 to TRBJ1-2; D gene uncertain. The CDR3 is made up of 14 amino acids. The V gene's germline CDR1 is SEHNR and CDR2 FQNEAQ (reference sequence). Between the trimmed V and J ends, which lost 3 bases and 4 bases, there was a span of 12 bases. The CDR3 DNA is TGTGCCAGCAGCTTTTATGAGGCAGGCTATGGCTACACCTTC. It is translated as CASSFYEAGYGYTF. The variable domain in full, with the rest retrieved from reference TRBV7-9 and TRBJ1-2, is DTGVSQNPRHKITKRGQNVTFRCDPISEHNRLYWYRQTLGQGPEFLTYFQNEAQLEKSRLLSDRFSAERPKGSFSTLEIQRTEQGDSAMYLCASSFYEAGYGYTFGSGTRLTVV.

The J gene is TRBJ1-1, the V gene TRBV6-2 or TRBV6-3; D unresolved. The germline V gene has CDR1 MNHEY and CDR2 SVGEGT. The CDR3 is made up of 14 amino acids. Trimming removed 5 bases from V and 1 base from J, with 11 bases in between. The CDR3 spells CASSDPGRNTEAFF. The DNA for the CDR3 is TGTGCCAGCAGTGACCCCGGACGGAACACTGAAGCTTTCTTT.

V gene TRBV30 combines with J gene TRBJ2-7; TRBD2 might be the D (6 bases). V gave up 4 bases and J gave up 3 bases, with 19 bases separating them. Per the germline V gene, CDR1 is GTSNPN and CDR2 is SVGIG (reference sequence). The CDR3 runs 15 residues. The CDR3 coding sequence is TGTGCCTGGACTCCCTTGGGGGGTGAGGGCTACGAGCAGTACTTC. This translates into CAWTPLGGEGYEQYF.

V usage is TRBV4-1 and J usage is TRBJ2-5; 9 bases are a match to TRBD2. The CDR3 contains 18 residues. V gave up 3 bases and J gave up 3 bases; unmatched junction bases: 14. Germline CDR1 reads MGHRA; CDR2 reads YSYEKL. CDR3 DNA: TGCGCCAGCAGCCATAGGACTGCGGCGGGAGGGGGGGAAGAGACCCAGTACTTC. Translated, it gives CASSHRTAAGGGEETQYF.

The CDR3, as DNA: TGTGCCAGCAGCTTAGTACCATGGACAGGCTCCTACGAGCAGTACTTC. Amino acids: CASSLVPWTGSYEQYF. The chain uses TRBV11-3 and TRBJ2-7, with 7 bases that match TRBD1. The ends lost 1 base at V and 0 bases at J; junction bases unmatched: 6. Germline CDR1 SGHNT, CDR2 YENEEA. The CDR3 has 16 residues.

This clone was counted a single time. The rearrangement joins TRBV5-6 to TRBJ2-5; the D is unclear. The germline V gene has CDR1 SGHDT and CDR2 YYEEEE. Trimming cost V 6 bases and J 1 base, with 10 bases left between them. The CDR3 runs to 13 residues. CDR3 DNA sequence: TGTGCCAGCACCAAGCAGCGCCAAGAGACCCAGTACTTC. Its protein is CASTKQRQETQYF.